One sample yielded the 2 T cell receptor beta chains listed below, sequenced in a study of T cell responses to AZD1222 COVID-19 vaccine. Some clones are missing from TCRdb's copy, which holds only in-frame ones; the method was immunoSEQ multiplex PCR. The repertoire holds some 120,000 clones, with 75% to 95% as singletons. The sequencing here drew on peripheral blood, taken on day 0 of AZD1222 vaccination. Every receptor here comes from an adult in good health.

The rearrangement uses TRBV15 and TRBJ2-7, with 12 nucleotides matching TRBD2. V dropped 3 bases and J dropped 7; count of bases not matched to a gene: 10. The CDR3 is 16 residues long. The germline V gene encodes CDR1 LNHNV and CDR2 YYDKDF (reference sequence). This chain's CDR3 is CATSSSRLAGAFEQYF. The CDR3 nucleotides are TGTGCCACCAGCAGTTCCAGACTAGCGGGAGCGTTTGAGCAGTACTTC.

The chain carries TRBV5-1 and TRBJ2-7, with D possibly TRBD2 on 5 matching bases. This CDR3 comprises 13 residues. Deletions cut 0 bases from V and 7 bases from J, with 11 bases between. In germline, CDR1 is SGHRS, CDR2 YFSETQ. The CDR3 reads CASSLVGPGEQYF. The CDR3 coding sequence is TGCGCCAGCAGCTTGGTAGGTCCGGGAGAGCAGTACTTC.